These 20 T cell receptor beta chains share one sample of origin, sequenced in a study of blood T cell repertoires in COVID-19. Sequenced by immunoSEQ multiplex PCR; TCRdb stores in-frame clones only, minus some. This sample has roughly 230,000 clones, with 85% found just once. The source material was peripheral blood. Source of these receptors: a man aged 50-59 years with COVID-19, enrolled during active disease.

The rearrangement joins TRBV28 to TRBJ1-5, with a weak D call TRBD1 (5 bases). The ends were cut back, 3 bases at V and 4 bases at J, with 13 bases in the middle. This CDR3 spans 15 amino acids. Germline values: CDR1 MDHEN, CDR2 SYDVKM. For the CDR3, the DNA is TGTGCCAGCAGTTTTTCCCCGACAGCTAATCAGCCCCAGCATTTT. Protein product: CASSFSPTANQPQHF. Together with reference TRBV28 and TRBJ1-5, the CDR3 gives the full variable domain: DVKVTQSSRYLVKRTGEKVFLECVQDMDHENMFWYRQDPGLGLRLIYFSYDVKMKEKGDIPEGYSVSREKKERFSLILESASTNQTSMYLCASSFSPTANQPQHFGDGTRLSIL.

This clone was detected only a few times. The V call is TRBV2, the J call TRBJ1-1, with a possible D match to TRBD1 (6 bases). CDR3 length equals 14 residues. Germline-derived CDR1 and CDR2 are SNHLY and FYNNEI. V was trimmed by 9 bases and J by 1 base, leaving 15 bases between them. The CDR3 DNA sequence: TGTGCCAGTCAACAGGGAAGGGAGAACACTGAAGCTTTCTTT. Translating it yields CASQQGRENTEAFF.

This clone was observed a few times. The chain combines TRBV18 with TRBJ2-5, with a weak D call TRBD1 (6 bases). Germline CDR1 and CDR2: KGHSH and LQKENI. The CDR3 totals 15 residues. V dropped 0 bases and J dropped 4 bases, with 12 bases sitting between them. In DNA, the CDR3 is TGTGCCAGCTCACCACCGATGGGGGCCGCAGAGACCCAGTACTTC. Translating gives CASSPPMGAAETQYF.

The gene calls are TRBV5-6 and TRBJ2-2; 8 bases agree with TRBD2. In germline, CDR1 is SGHDT, CDR2 YYEEEE. V dropped 2 bases and J dropped 6; count of bases not matched to a gene: 3. The CDR3 length is 14 residues. This CDR3 reads CASSFGSGAGELFF. CDR3 DNA: TGTGCCAGCAGCTTTGGTAGCGGGGCCGGGGAGCTGTTTTTT.

This rearrangement joins TRBV6-1 to TRBJ1-5; maybe TRBD1 (5 bases). The germline V gene encodes CDR1 MNHNS and CDR2 SASEGT. This CDR3 is 15 amino acids long. The V end was cut by 7 bases, the J end by 2 bases, with 15 bases between. CDR3 nucleotides: TGTGCCAGCACCACCGGGGGGTCCGGCAATCAGCCCCAGCATTTT. It translates to CASTTGGSGNQPQHF.

This chain joins TRBV3-1 (or the pseudogene TRBV3-2) and TRBJ1-1, with 8 bases fitting TRBD1. The CDR3 loop spans 12 amino acids. Losses at the gene ends were 9 bases for V and 8 bases for J; bases not matched to a gene: 8. Germline CDR1 and CDR2: LGHDT and YNNKEL (reference sequence). The CDR3 nucleotides are TGTGCCAGTTCCCCGGGACAGGTCGAAGCTTTCTTT. It specifies CASSPGQVEAFF.

This clone was detected many times. The rearrangement links TRBV28 to TRBJ2-5; D is ambiguous. This CDR3 comprises 15 residues. Trimming pared 4 bases from V and 6 bases from J, leaving 18 bases between. CDR1 is MDHEN, CDR2 SYDVKM, per germline. CDR3 amino acids: CASSSPRVQLKTQYF. The CDR3 DNA reads as TGTGCCAGCAGTTCCCCTCGGGTTCAACTTAAGACCCAGTACTTC.

J is TRBJ2-5 and V is TRBV5-1, with a possible D match to TRBD2 (5 bases). This CDR3 has 11 amino acids. With 0 bases removed from V and 10 bases from J, the gap between germline ends came to 7 bases. Germline V gene sequence: CDR1 SGHRS, CDR2 YFSETQ. This chain's CDR3 is CASSLVGDQYF. Written as DNA, the CDR3 is TGCGCCAGCAGCTTGGTCGGGGACCAGTACTTC. Together with reference TRBV5-1 and TRBJ2-5, the CDR3 gives the full variable domain: KAGVTQTPRYLIKTRGQQVTLSCSPISGHRSVSWYQQTPGQGLQFLFEYFSETQRNKGNFPGRFSGRQFSNSRSEMNVSTLELGDSALYLCASSLVGDQYFGPGTRLLVL.

The V call is TRBV6-2 or TRBV6-3, the J call TRBJ1-5; D unclear. Germline lookup yields CDR1 MNHEY and CDR2 SVGEGT. The CDR3 sequence is 17 residues long. With 5 bases removed from V and 7 bases from J, the gap between germline ends came to 24 bases. Written as DNA, the CDR3 is TGTGCCAGCAGTGGCCACGAAGCGCCAGCGTTTAAGCAGCCCCAGCATTTT. It codes for CASSGHEAPAFKQPQHF.

This clone appeared once. This chain links TRBV29-1 with TRBJ2-7; 10 positions agree with TRBD1. With 5 bases clipped from V and 4 bases from J, the junction kept 5 bases outside the gene matches. The germline gives CDR1 SQVTM, CDR2 ANQGSEA. The CDR3 has 13 amino acids. DNA for the CDR3: TGCAGCGTTAAGACAGGGGGCTCTTACGAGCAGTACTTC. It is translated as CSVKTGGSYEQYF.

This chain connects TRBV15 to TRBJ2-4, with 7 bases lining up with TRBD1. V dropped 0 bases and J dropped 8; count of bases not matched to a gene: 4. Germline V gene sequence: CDR1 LNHNV, CDR2 YYDKDF (reference sequence). The CDR3 is 14 amino acids. The CDR3 protein is CATSRDAGGYIQYF. CDR3 bases: TGTGCCACCAGCAGAGATGCAGGGGGATACATTCAGTACTTC. The complete variable domain, with remaining parts taken from reference TRBV15 and TRBJ2-4, reads DAMVIQNPRYQVTQFGKPVTLSCSQTLNHNVMYWYQQKSSQAPKLLFHYYDKDFNNEADTPDNFQSRRPNTSFCFLDIRSPGLGDTAMYLCATSRDAGGYIQYFGAGTRLSVL.

The rearrangement joins TRBV4-2 to TRBJ2-1, with 7 bases aligning to TRBD1. This CDR3 region has 15 residues. Per the germline V gene, CDR1 is LGHNA and CDR2 is YNFKEQ. J gave up 4 bases and V 2 bases, and 5 bases lay outside the gene matches. CDR3 amino acids: CASSQFDRDYNEQFF. As DNA, the CDR3 is TGTGCCAGCAGCCAATTTGACAGGGATTACAATGAGCAGTTCTTC.

The rearrangement links TRBV28 to TRBJ2-7; unclear D gene. The V gene's germline CDR1 is MDHEN and CDR2 SYDVKM. The CDR3 is made up of 13 amino acids. Trimming left V 3 bases short and J 2 bases short, with 8 bases between. CDR3 bases: TGTGCCAGCAGTTTCCAGGTACCCTACGAGCAGTACTTC. Protein sequence: CASSFQVPYEQYF.

The chain links TRBV11-2 to TRBJ1-1, with D tentatively TRBD1 (5 bases). Trimming cost V 3 bases and J 2 bases, with 10 bases left between them. Germline CDR1 reads SGHAT; CDR2 reads FQNNGV. The CDR3 extends over 14 amino acids. The CDR3 is CASSLERGNTEAFF. The CDR3 coding sequence is TGTGCCAGCAGCTTGGAAAGGGGAAACACTGAAGCTTTCTTT.

The J gene is TRBJ2-2, the V gene TRBV18, with 7 bases fitting TRBD1. The V segment lost 6 bases and the J segment 6 bases; nucleotides outside the gene matches: 13. This CDR3 contains 16 residues. Germline V lookup: CDR1 KGHSH, CDR2 LQKENI. The CDR3 bases are TGTGCCAGCTCTCACCGGGACAGCCCTGGGGCCGGGGAGCTGTTTTTT. It codes for CASSHRDSPGAGELFF.

This chain joins TRBV15 and TRBJ2-1; the match to TRBD2 covers 10 bases. The trim removed 9 bases at V and 2 bases at J, leaving 4 bases unmatched. This CDR3 comprises 14 residues. Germline lookup yields CDR1 LNHNV and CDR2 YYDKDF (reference sequence). CDR3 nucleotides: TGTGCCACAGTAGCGGGGGGAACCTACAATGAGCAGTTCTTC. Amino acids: CATVAGGTYNEQFF.

CDR3 sequence (DNA): TGTGCCAGCAGCAAAAGGGCCCCGACTAGCGGGTGGAGCGAGCAGTACTTC. This encodes CASSKRAPTSGWSEQYF. The chain joins TRBV21-1 to TRBJ2-7; the table's D call of TRBD2 was not tested on the DNA. TRBV21-1 is a pseudogene segment. The CDR3 contains 17 residues.

This chain connects TRBV12-3 or TRBV12-4 to TRBJ1-1, with a weak D call TRBD1 (6 bases). V lost 3 bases and J lost 7, with 12 bases in between. The length of the CDR3 is 13 residues. CDR3 in amino acids: CASSLATGFEAFF. CDR3 bases: TGTGCCAGCAGTTTGGCCACAGGGTTTGAAGCTTTCTTT.

The genes are TRBV5-1 and TRBJ2-3; D remains unclear. Germline V gene sequence: CDR1 SGHRS, CDR2 YFSETQ. V was shortened by 2 bases and J by 4 bases, with 20 bases between the two germline ends. CDR3 length: 17 amino acids. The CDR3 loop is CASSLAFSAFSADTQYF. The CDR3 DNA reads as TGCGCCAGCAGCTTAGCCTTCTCAGCATTCAGCGCAGATACGCAGTATTTT.

The chain recombines TRBV14 with TRBJ2-5; D is perhaps TRBD2 (5 bases). V was pared by 4 bases and J by 7 bases, with 19 bases between. CDR3 length: 15 amino acids. Germline lookup yields CDR1 SGHDN and CDR2 FVKESK. CDR3 in DNA: TGTGCCAGCAGCCTTCAATCCGGGGTTAGGCGGACCCAGTACTTC. This translates into CASSLQSGVRRTQYF.